This T cell receptor beta chain came from a study of blood T cell repertoires in COVID-19. Study-wide context: Sites across the United States, Italy and Spain contributed samples from acute and convalescent COVID-19. The analysed material was cDNA or gDNA that came from T cells, B-cell-depleted T cells, or PBMCs.

The authors' processing: Estimates of nucleated cell counts were drawn from the amplification of reference gene primers. Assay: immunoSEQ multiplex PCR; the TCRdb copy retains only in-frame clones and omits some. V, J and clone size derive from that table, while D and trimming were established from the DNA sequence. In the table there are about 72,000 clones, approximately 86% of which are singletons. The CDR3 length is 13 residues. V lost 1 base, J lost 3 bases, and 4 bases lay in between. Germline CDR1 is MNHEY and CDR2 is SVGEGT. Sequencing input: peripheral blood. The genes are TRBV6-2 or TRBV6-3 and TRBJ1-5; D is unresolved. The origin of this receptor is a man in his sixties with acute or convalescent COVID-19. DNA for the CDR3: TGTGCCAGCAGTTACTTAGACAATCAGCCCCAGCATTTT. The encoded protein is CASSYLDNQPQHF.